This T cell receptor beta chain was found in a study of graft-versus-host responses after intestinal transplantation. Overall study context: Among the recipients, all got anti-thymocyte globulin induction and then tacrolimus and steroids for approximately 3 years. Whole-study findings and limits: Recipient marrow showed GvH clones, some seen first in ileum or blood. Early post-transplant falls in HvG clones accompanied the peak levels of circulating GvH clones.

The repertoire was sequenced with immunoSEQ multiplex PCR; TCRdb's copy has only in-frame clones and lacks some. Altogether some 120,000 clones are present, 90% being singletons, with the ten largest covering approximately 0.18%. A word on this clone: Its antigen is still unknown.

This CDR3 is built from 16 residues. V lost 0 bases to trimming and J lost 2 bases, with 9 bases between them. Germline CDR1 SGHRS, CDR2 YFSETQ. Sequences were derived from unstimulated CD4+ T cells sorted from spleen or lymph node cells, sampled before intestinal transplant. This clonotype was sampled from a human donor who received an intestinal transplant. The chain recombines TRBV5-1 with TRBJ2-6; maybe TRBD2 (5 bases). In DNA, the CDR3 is TGCGCCAGCAGCTTGGCCACGGGGACTGGGGCCAACGTCCTGACTTTC. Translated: CASSLATGTGANVLTF.